This is a list of T cell receptor beta chains from one sample in a study of T cell repertoires in cytomegalovirus infection. TCRdb passed the reads through MiXCR, listing each CDR3 protein once. The data show a few hundred thousand distinct CDR3 sequences, 26% seen once. The specimen was PBMCs. The receptor source for this set is a human donor in good health (CMV status not recorded). Some clones in this sample may be carry-over from other donors' samples. CDR3s include the opening cysteine and the closing phenylalanine or tryptophan. Fields, in order: CDR3 length, V gene, CDR3 protein.

len: 16
v_gene: TRBV12-3/TRBV12-4
CDR3aa: CASSQTGVGANEKLFF

len: 13
v_gene: TRBV20-1
CDR3aa: CSAYEPVGNTIYF

len: 15
v_gene: TRBV29-1
CDR3aa: CSVEVGTSAKDEQFF

len: 13
v_gene: TRBV7-8
CDR3aa: CATYPWERETQYF

len: 19
v_gene: TRBV6-6
CDR3aa: CASSYSNFGTGVITGELFF

len: 15
v_gene: TRBV20-1
CDR3aa: CSALTGVGDHNEQFF

len: 17
v_gene: TRBV11-2
CDR3aa: CASSLGGGLAVYNEQFF

len: 13
v_gene: TRBV20-1
CDR3aa: CSARDGPGAGYTF

len: 15
v_gene: TRBV7-6
CDR3aa: CASSSDRGRNQPQHF

len: 17
v_gene: TRBV27
CDR3aa: CASSLSRGPSGVTEQFF

len: 14
v_gene: TRBV12-3/TRBV12-4
CDR3aa: CASSYIAGADTQYF